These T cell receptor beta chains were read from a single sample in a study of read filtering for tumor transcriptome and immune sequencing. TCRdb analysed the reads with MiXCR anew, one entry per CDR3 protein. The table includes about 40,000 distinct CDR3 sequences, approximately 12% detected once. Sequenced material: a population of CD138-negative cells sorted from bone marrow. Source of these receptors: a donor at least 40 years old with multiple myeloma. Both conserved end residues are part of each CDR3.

CDR3aa: CATTVHGRDTGELFF
v_gene: TRBV28
j_gene: TRBJ2-2

CDR3aa: CSAAEAGETQYF
v_gene: TRBV29-1
j_gene: TRBJ2-5

CDR3aa: CASSLDRGGVQPQHF
v_gene: TRBV11-2
j_gene: TRBJ1-5

CDR3aa: CSALPRRSEQYF
v_gene: TRBV20-1
j_gene: TRBJ2-7

CDR3aa: CASRPQGGANQPQHF
v_gene: TRBV6-2/TRBV6-3
j_gene: TRBJ1-5

CDR3aa: CASSPPSGAIDTQYF
v_gene: TRBV18
j_gene: TRBJ2-3

CDR3aa: CSAPDRAGIRAFF
v_gene: TRBV20-1
j_gene: TRBJ1-1

CDR3aa: CASSLDFVTQYF
v_gene: TRBV12-3/TRBV12-4
j_gene: TRBJ2-5

CDR3aa: CSVEWAASSSYEQYF
v_gene: TRBV29-1
j_gene: TRBJ2-7

CDR3aa: CASSYSTGGANNEQFF
v_gene: TRBV6-5
j_gene: TRBJ2-1

CDR3aa: CASSLGTEGEQYF
v_gene: TRBV5-5
j_gene: TRBJ2-7

CDR3aa: CASSDRGMNTEAFF
v_gene: TRBV6-1
j_gene: TRBJ1-1

CDR3aa: CASSGGRAGPQHF
v_gene: TRBV12-3/TRBV12-4
j_gene: TRBJ1-5

CDR3aa: CASSQRGTSNEKLFF
v_gene: TRBV4-1
j_gene: TRBJ1-4

CDR3aa: CASSRTEYGYTF
v_gene: TRBV5-4
j_gene: TRBJ1-2

CDR3aa: CASSITGTGKFPQHF
v_gene: TRBV7-9
j_gene: TRBJ1-5

CDR3aa: CASTPAGGSWETQYF
v_gene: TRBV4-1
j_gene: TRBJ2-5

CDR3aa: CSVEGPRVQETQYF
v_gene: TRBV29-1
j_gene: TRBJ2-5

CDR3aa: CASSLGEQYF
v_gene: TRBV7-9
j_gene: TRBJ2-7

CDR3aa: CASSVLTGGGVSYEQYF
v_gene: TRBV27
j_gene: TRBJ2-7

CDR3aa: CASSPDRYNEQFF
v_gene: TRBV7-9
j_gene: TRBJ2-1

CDR3aa: CASSPRARRVNTEAFF
v_gene: TRBV28
j_gene: TRBJ1-1

CDR3aa: CASSSIPPYQETQYF
v_gene: TRBV7-9
j_gene: TRBJ2-5

CDR3aa: CASSGQLNTEAFF
v_gene: TRBV2
j_gene: TRBJ1-1

CDR3aa: CASSERGGPSSYNEQFF
v_gene: TRBV6-1
j_gene: TRBJ2-1